Listed below are T cell receptor beta chains from one sample, sequenced in a study of identical twins. Each CDR3 protein gets one entry after TCRdb re-called the 5' RACE reads with MiXCR. Of 250,000 or so distinct CDR3 sequences listed, roughly 8% are singletons. The sample was also reused in another study, on yellow fever vaccine responses in identical twins.

The sequenced material came from CD8+ T cells sorted from blood. These receptors were collected from a woman between 18 and 29 years old in good health. The CDR3 runs from the conserved cysteine through the conserved F or W. The D gene is left open where the match is weak. Size is stated for part of the rows, as once, few or many counts, or as a class when the clone is expanded.

J gene,V gene,D gene,clone size,CDR3 DNA,CDR3 protein
TRBJ2-5,TRBV7-9,TRBD2,few,TGTGCCAGCACGACGGCTAGCGGGTTCCAAGAGACCCAGTACTTC,CASTTASGFQETQYF
TRBJ2-1,TRBV29-1,.,once,TGCAGCGTTGAAGGGACATTCGGGAGCTCCTACAATGAGCAGTTCTTC,CSVEGTFGSSYNEQFF
TRBJ2-1,TRBV4-2,.,many,TGTGCCAGCAGCCAGCCTCCCACTAATGAGCAGTTCTTC,CASSQPPTNEQFF
TRBJ2-3,TRBV25-1,.,few,TGTGCCAGCAGTGACCTTATCAGGGGGGTTACAGATACGCAGTATTTT,CASSDLIRGVTDTQYF
TRBJ2-1,TRBV7-2,TRBD2,.,TGTGCCAGCAGTTCCGGGACTAGCGGGATAGGTCCAAATGAGCAGTTCTTC,CASSSGTSGIGPNEQFF
TRBJ2-5,TRBV7-2,.,.,TGTGCCAGCAGAGATGGGCAGTGTCTGTACTTC,CASRDGQCLYF
TRBJ2-1,TRBV6-6,.,few,TGTGCCAGCAGTTACCCATCCTGGGAGCAGTTCTTC,CASSYPSWEQFF
TRBJ2-3,TRBV6-2/TRBV6-3,TRBD2,many,TGTGCCAGCAGTTACGGGACTAGCGTCACAGATACGCAGTATTTT,CASSYGTSVTDTQYF
TRBJ2-7,TRBV20-1,.,many,TGCAGTGCTAGAGATGCGGACGGCCCTTACGAGCAGTACTTC,CSARDADGPYEQYF
TRBJ2-7,TRBV5-6,.,few,TGTGCCAGCAGCTTGGTGGGGGGCTGGAACATAAACGAGCAGTACTTC,CASSLVGGWNINEQYF
TRBJ2-7,TRBV27,.,few,TGTGCCAGCAGTACCCTCGGACAAAACGAGCAGTACTTC,CASSTLGQNEQYF
TRBJ2-7,TRBV20-1,.,many,TGCAGTGCTAGGGACTCCGAGGGGGTGCTGATCTACGAGCAGTACTTC,CSARDSEGVLIYEQYF
TRBJ2-4,TRBV20-1,.,few,TGCAGTGCTAGAGTCTTCATGGGGGACGCCAAAAACATTCAGTACTTC,CSARVFMGDAKNIQYF
TRBJ2-1,TRBV4-3,.,.,TGCGCCAGCAGCCCGTTAAGGGGGGATGAGCAGTTCTTC,CASSPLRGDEQFF
TRBJ1-1,TRBV7-9,.,many,TGTGCCAGCATCATAGTAGGCCGTACTGAAGCTTTCTTT,CASIIVGRTEAFF
TRBJ2-1,TRBV15,.,many,TGTGCCACCAGAGTACGGAGCTACAATGAGCAGTTCTTC,CATRVRSYNEQFF
TRBJ2-4,TRBV13,.,few,TGTGCCAGCAGCCCCGGGGCCGAAAGGGACATTCAGTACTTC,CASSPGAERDIQYF
TRBJ1-6,TRBV4-2,.,.,TGTGCCAGCAGCAATAGTGAGAGCTCCTATAATTCACCCCTCCACTTT,CASSNSESSYNSPLHF
TRBJ2-1,TRBV11-2,TRBD1,many,TGTGCCAGCAGCCAAAGGACAGGGCTGTTAATCTCCTACAATGAGCAGTTCTTC,CASSQRTGLLISYNEQFF
TRBJ2-7,TRBV5-1,.,many,TGCGCCAGCAGCTTAAACATGCGCGAGCAGTACTTC,CASSLNMREQYF
TRBJ2-1,TRBV28,TRBD1,.,TGTGCCAGCGGAGCACAGGGGGCGGGGAATGAGCAGTTCTTC,CASGAQGAGNEQFF
TRBJ1-6,TRBV27,.,.,TGTGCCAGCAGTTTAAATGGGGGGGCACCCCTCCACTTT,CASSLNGGAPLHF
TRBJ2-3,TRBV5-6,TRBD2,.,TGTGCCAGCGGCTTTGTCGGAACTAGCGGGGGAAGCACAGATACGCAGTATTTT,CASGFVGTSGGSTDTQYF
TRBJ2-3,TRBV20-1,.,few,TGCAGTGCTAGAGATCTGTTGGCAGATACGCAGTATTTT,CSARDLLADTQYF
TRBJ2-5,TRBV6-1,.,many,TGTGCCAGCAGTGAAGGCGCAGGCACCCAAGAGACCCAGTACTTC,CASSEGAGTQETQYF
TRBJ2-6,TRBV7-6,.,.,TGTGCCAGCAGCCCGAGTGGCTCTGGGGCCAACGTCCTGACTTTC,CASSPSGSGANVLTF
TRBJ2-3,TRBV12-3/TRBV12-4,.,few,TGTGCCAGCAGTATCGGGACTCCGGCAGATACGCAGTATTTT,CASSIGTPADTQYF
TRBJ1-2,TRBV7-8,.,few,TGTGCCAGCAGCTTATCTGAAACAGGGTACTATGGCTACACCTTC,CASSLSETGYYGYTF
TRBJ2-3,TRBV27,.,few,TGTGCCAGCAGTTTATTGGGGAGGGGCAGGGGCCCAGATACGCAGTATTTT,CASSLLGRGRGPDTQYF
TRBJ2-5,TRBV27,.,many,TGTGCCAGCAGTGCGTACAGGGAGGCGGAGACCCAGTACTTC,CASSAYREAETQYF
TRBJ2-2,TRBV28,TRBD2,.,TGTGCCAGCAGCCCCGGGACTAGCCCGGGTTCAACCGGGGAGCTGTTTTTT,CASSPGTSPGSTGELFF
TRBJ1-2,TRBV7-3,.,.,TGTGCCAGCAGCTTAAGGGGGGGCCTTGAGGGCTACACCTTC,CASSLRGGLEGYTF
TRBJ2-3,TRBV3-1,.,few,TGTGCCAGCGTCGGGACGGGAACAGATACGCAGTATTTT,CASVGTGTDTQYF
TRBJ2-7,TRBV29-1,.,many,TGCAGCGTTGTCTGGGGCCACTCCTACGAGCAGTACTTC,CSVVWGHSYEQYF
TRBJ1-1,TRBV27,.,.,TGTGCCAGCAGAACGGGGTCGCAGACTGAAGCTTTCTTT,CASRTGSQTEAFF
TRBJ2-7,TRBV20-1,.,many,TGCAGTGCTAGAGATCTAGGCGGGCCCCTATACGAGCAGTACTTC,CSARDLGGPLYEQYF
TRBJ2-7,TRBV7-2,.,many,TGTGCCAGCAGCTTCAATGGGCCTGGCCTCTACGAGCAGTACTTC,CASSFNGPGLYEQYF
TRBJ2-1,TRBV29-1,.,many,TGCAGCGGTCAGGACGGACTTGACAATGAGCAGTTCTTC,CSGQDGLDNEQFF
TRBJ2-3,TRBV10-2,TRBD2,.,TGCGCCAGCAGTGAGACTAGCGGGAGAGGTAGAGATACGCAGTATTTT,CASSETSGRGRDTQYF
TRBJ1-4,TRBV20-1,.,.,TGCAGTGCTAGAGATGTGCCGACATCAGGATCCGAAAAACTGTTTTTT,CSARDVPTSGSEKLFF
TRBJ2-1,TRBV4-2,.,many,TGTGCCAGCAGCCAAGATGTGGATGAGCAGTTCTTC,CASSQDVDEQFF
TRBJ1-6,TRBV9,.,.,TGTGCCAGCAGTCCTTGGGAGAGAAATTCACCCCTCCACTTT,CASSPWERNSPLHF
TRBJ2-7,TRBV10-2,.,few,TGCGCCAGCAGTGAGTCTTGGGACGAGCAGTACTTC,CASSESWDEQYF
TRBJ2-3,TRBV20-1,TRBD1,few,TGCAGTGCCAAAACATCAGAACTCCGGGACAGAGTCACAGATACGCAGTATTTT,CSAKTSELRDRVTDTQYF
TRBJ1-1,TRBV15,TRBD1,many,TGTGCCACCAGCAGAGATGCGGACTGGACAGGGCTGTTGAACACTGAAGCTTTCTTT,CATSRDADWTGLLNTEAFF
TRBJ2-7,TRBV5-1,.,.,TGCGCCAGCAGCTTGGAACGGAGCTACGAGCAGTACTTC,CASSLERSYEQYF
TRBJ2-2,TRBV5-1,.,many,TGCGCCAGCAGCTTGGCCTTCACAGTCCAGAACACCGGGGAGCTGTTTTTT,CASSLAFTVQNTGELFF
TRBJ2-2,TRBV7-9,.,.,TGTGCCAGCAGCTTAGGCCAGGGTGGCGGGGAGCTGTTTTTT,CASSLGQGGGELFF
TRBJ2-7,TRBV7-9,.,.,TGTGCCAGCAGCTTAGCGCAAGCGACGAGGGGCGAGCAGTACTTC,CASSLAQATRGEQYF
TRBJ2-5,TRBV7-2,TRBD1,few,TGTGCCAGCAGCTCAATGACAGGGGGAGAGACCCAGTACTTC,CASSSMTGGETQYF
TRBJ2-3,TRBV3-1,TRBD2,.,TGTGCCAGCAGCCCCACTAGCGCAATCACAGATACGCAGTATTTT,CASSPTSAITDTQYF
TRBJ2-7,TRBV28,.,.,TGTGCCATGGGCCCCGGGACGGACTACGAGCAGTACTTC,CAMGPGTDYEQYF
TRBJ2-3,TRBV11-2,.,.,TGTGCCAGCAGCTTTGAGCCGGTAAATACGCAGTATTTT,CASSFEPVNTQYF
TRBJ2-5,TRBV5-1,.,few,TGCGCCAGCAGCGGGGGGTTTAGCGGCCAAGAGACCCAGTACTTC,CASSGGFSGQETQYF
TRBJ2-2,TRBV25-1,.,.,TGTGCCAGCAGTGAGCCGGCCACCAGGGAGCTGTTTTTT,CASSEPATRELFF
TRBJ2-7,TRBV4-1,.,many,TGCGCCAGCAGTCCCCGGGACGGTTCCTACGAGCAGTACTTC,CASSPRDGSYEQYF
TRBJ2-5,TRBV4-1,.,.,TGCGCCAGCAGCCAAGTTTTTGGGGGTGAGACCCAGTACTTC,CASSQVFGGETQYF
TRBJ2-5,TRBV4-3,TRBD2,few,TGCGCCAGCAGCCTGGGGGGGGGTTACCAAGAGACCCAGTACTTC,CASSLGGGYQETQYF
TRBJ2-7,TRBV20-1,TRBD1,.,TGCAGTGCTAGTTTGGGACAGGGTGACTACGAGCAGTACTTC,CSASLGQGDYEQYF